This TCR beta chain derives from a study of T cell changes during pregnancy in multiple sclerosis. Trimming took 3 bases from V and 2 from J, leaving 10 bases between them. Germline loops: CDR1 SQVTM, CDR2 ANQGSEA. There are 13 residues in the CDR3. Generated by immunoSEQ multiplex PCR, the TCRdb table keeps only in-frame clones and is missing some. The repertoire holds around 26,000 clones, with around nine tenths as singletons. Sequences were derived from CD4+ T cells from peripheral blood mononuclear cells, sampled in the first trimester of pregnancy. This TCR was recovered from a female donor in good health, enrolled as a control in a pregnancy study. The chain recombines TRBV29-1 with TRBJ2-5, with unresolved D. The CDR3 protein is CSVELAGQETQYF. The DNA of the CDR3 is TGCAGCGTTGAGCTTGCAGGTCAAGAGACCCAGTACTTC. The full variable domain, with the rest looked up from reference TRBV29-1 and TRBJ2-5, is SAVISQKPSRDICQRGTSLTIQCQVDSQVTMMFWYRQQPGQSLTLIATANQGSEATYESGFVIDKFPISRPNLTFSTLTVSNMSPEDSSIYLCSVELAGQETQYFGPGTRLLVL.